The rows below give T cell receptor beta chains drawn from one sample of a study of cytomegalovirus exposure and HLA in healthy donors. Sequencing was performed with immunoSEQ multiplex PCR; in TCRdb, only in-frame clones are kept and a portion is missing. Of 160,000 or so clones listed, roughly 80% are singletons. Sequencing was carried out using PBMCs. These receptors all stem from a woman in her 30s in good health and CMV-seropositive. The CDR3 runs from the conserved cysteine through the conserved F or W. A D gene is named only where the DNA matches it firmly. Some rows have no size entry. The others give once, few or many, or a class for an expanded clone.

v_call,d_call,j_call,clone_size,cdr3_nt,cdr3_aa
TRBV9,-,TRBJ2-7,-,TGTGCCAGCAGCCCGCGGGACCCCTCCGGGCACGAGCAGTACTTC,CASSPRDPSGHEQYF
TRBV19,TRBD2,TRBJ2-1,-,TGTGCCAGTAGTAAAACGGCGGGGGGTAATGAGCAGTTCTTC,CASSKTAGGNEQFF
TRBV4-3,-,TRBJ1-4,many,TGCGCCAGCAGCCAGGGCGAAAAACTGTTTTTT,CASSQGEKLFF
TRBV7-9,-,TRBJ1-6,-,TGTTCCAGCAGCTTAGTGCCGCCGGGGGGTGGTTCACCCCTCCACTTT,CSSSLVPPGGGSPLHF
TRBV7-8,TRBD1,TRBJ1-5,-,TGTGCCAGCAGCTTAGAAAGGGGGCCTTATCAGCCCCAGCATTTT,CASSLERGPYQPQHF
TRBV6-5,-,TRBJ1-2,-,TGTGCCAGCAGTCCCAGGGGAGCGTATGGCTACACCTTC,CASSPRGAYGYTF
TRBV5-1,TRBD1,TRBJ1-3,-,TGCGCCAGCAGCTTCTGGCAGGGGGCTTCTGGAAACACCATATATTTT,CASSFWQGASGNTIYF
TRBV18,-,TRBJ2-7,-,TGTGCCAGCTCACGGCCCACCCCCTACGAGCAGTACTTC,CASSRPTPYEQYF
TRBV5-4,TRBD2,TRBJ2-1,-,TGTGCCAGCGGCTTGGGCGGGGGGATCTACAATGAGCAGTTCTTC,CASGLGGGIYNEQFF
TRBV28,-,TRBJ2-1,-,TGTGCCAGCATCCCGGACAGATCGGATGAGCAGTTCTTC,CASIPDRSDEQFF
TRBV2,-,TRBJ2-5,once,TGTGCCAGCACTGTAGAAGAAGAGACCCAGTACTTC,CASTVEEETQYF
TRBV27,TRBD1,TRBJ1-1,-,TGTGCCAGCGGCCGGGACAGGGGGGCTGAAGCTTTCTTT,CASGRDRGAEAFF
TRBV7-8,-,TRBJ2-1,-,TGTGCCAGCAGCTTGATCCGGCTAGCAGGTCGGCATGAGCAGTTCTTC,CASSLIRLAGRHEQFF
TRBV7-6,TRBD1,TRBJ1-6,-,TGTGCCAGCAGCCTGGGACAGGGGCCTTCACCCCTCCACTTT,CASSLGQGPSPLHF
TRBV4-1,TRBD2,TRBJ2-1,-,TGCGCCAGCAGCCAAGATTGGCTAGCGGGGACCTCCTACAATGAGCAGTTCTTC,CASSQDWLAGTSYNEQFF
TRBV9,-,TRBJ1-4,few,TGTGCCAGCAGCGTAGAAGGGACTATGGGGGAAAAACTGTTTTTT,CASSVEGTMGEKLFF